This TCR beta chain stems from a study of regulatory T cells in long-lasting Graves disease. The CDR3 sequence is 14 residues long. Germline trimming cut 2 bases from V and 8 bases from J; bases unmatched to any gene: 5. The germline gives CDR1 MNHEY, CDR2 SMNVEV (reference sequence). HTBI primers from iRepertoire and Arm-PCR of CDR3 regions yielded the TCR beta libraries. TCRdb re-analysed the multiplex PCR reads in MiXCR, keeping a single row per CDR3 protein. In the table there are 550,000 to 600,000 distinct CDR3 sequences, 15% to 20% of which are singletons. The time point was: newly diagnosed GD, antithyroid drugs for less than 3 months. Generation of the TCR library employed RNA extracted from PBMCs. This clonotype was found many times. This sample was also put to use in a study of T cells in Graves' hyperthyroidism and ophthalmopathy.

The TCR sequence derives from a man between 18 and 35 years old with Graves disease. The rearrangement joins TRBV27 to TRBJ2-1, with 8 bases fitting TRBD2. The sequenced sample was peripheral blood mononuclear cells (PBMCs), obtained at new diagnosis, from a patient treated with antithyroid drugs. CDR3 bases: TGTGCCAGCAGTTTAGTAGCGGGATTGGATGAGCAGTTCTTC. It yields the protein CASSLVAGLDEQFF.